The next 24 T cell receptor beta chains were all read from a single sample in a study of T-cell memory formation after mild COVID-19. TCRdb re-derived calls from the 5' RACE reads in MiXCR, one entry per CDR3 protein. The sample records around 300,000 distinct CDR3 sequences, under 15% being singletons. The sample comprised PBMCs or a T cell subset sorted from them (not recorded which). The receptors stem from a young man who had mild COVID-19 (a few samples of this study predate the infection). Cell type and time point are not known.

As concerns this clonotype: A much larger clone sits a single nucleotide away, making a read error possible. V gene TRBV20-1 combines with J gene TRBJ2-5, with 7 bases aligning to TRBD1. J lost 5 bases, V lost 7 bases, and 10 bases had no gene match. CDR3 length: 13 residues. Germline CDR1 reads DFQATT; CDR2 reads SNEGSKA (reference sequence). The CDR3 protein is CSEINRGGETQYF. The DNA of the CDR3 is TGCAGTGAAATAAACAGGGGCGGCGAGACCCAGTACTTC.

The J gene is TRBJ1-5, the V gene TRBV6-5; D might be TRBD1 (5 bases). This CDR3 is built from 15 residues. Trimming shortened V by 6 bases and J by 1 base, and 13 bases separated the two germline ends. Germline V gene sequence: CDR1 MNHEY, CDR2 SVGAGI. This CDR3 is CASSSRDGSNQPQHF. The CDR3 DNA sequence: TGTGCCAGCAGCTCCAGGGACGGGAGCAATCAGCCCCAGCATTTT.

The chain couples TRBV4-1 to TRBJ2-2, with 14 bases that match TRBD2. Trimming removed 5 bases from V and 5 bases from J; junction bases left unmatched: 4. CDR1 MGHRA and CDR2 YSYEKL come from the germline V gene. The length of the CDR3 is 16 residues. The CDR3 spells CASSRLAGGTTGELFF. The CDR3 coding sequence is TGCGCCAGCAGCAGACTAGCGGGGGGGACAACCGGGGAGCTGTTTTTT.

This clonotype was counted ten times or more. The rearrangement uses TRBV7-8 and TRBJ1-6; possibly TRBD1 for D (5 bases). The V gene's germline CDR1 is SGHVS and CDR2 FQNEAQ. The CDR3 is made up of 18 amino acids. V was clipped by 3 bases and J by 9 bases, with 24 bases between them. The CDR3 reads CASSLRGAGLESFSPLHF. In nucleotides, the CDR3 is TGTGCCAGCAGCTTGAGGGGAGCGGGGTTGGAAAGCTTTTCACCCCTCCACTTT.

This clonotype was picked up a small number of times. The chain combines TRBV12-3 or TRBV12-4 with TRBJ1-5; the D gene is possibly TRBD1 (5 bases). CDR3 size: 16 residues. Trimming removed 5 bases from V and 6 bases from J, with 20 bases in between. CDR3 DNA: TGTGCCAGCAGTCCCGCGGGAGGGGTTTACGCTCAGCCCCAGCATTTT. This gives the protein CASSPAGGVYAQPQHF.

This clonotype was recorded a few times. The chain couples TRBV27 to TRBJ2-7, with D perhaps matching TRBD2 (5 bases). This CDR3 has 14 residues. The V and J ends lost 0 bases and 2 bases respectively, with 8 bases between them. CDR1 MNHEY and CDR2 SMNVEV come from the germline V gene (reference sequence). The CDR3 bases are TGTGCCAGCAGTTTATCGTACGGGGCCTACGAGCAGTACTTC. Its protein product is CASSLSYGAYEQYF.

This clonotype was found a few times. This chain connects TRBV9 to TRBJ2-3, with 9 bases lining up with TRBD1. The germline V gene has CDR1 SGDLS and CDR2 YYNGEE. CDR3 length: 16 residues. The J segment lost 6 bases and the V segment lost 3 bases, leaving 11 bases of the junction unmatched. The CDR3 region has the DNA TGTGCCAGCAGCGAATACCGGGACAGGGTTTCGGATACGCAGTATTTT. Protein: CASSEYRDRVSDTQYF.

This clonotype turned up a few times. The chain couples TRBV2 to TRBJ2-7; 7 bases align to TRBD1. V lost 9 bases and J lost 5; bases outside the gene matches: 7. The length of the CDR3 is 12 residues. The germline CDR1 and CDR2 sequences are SNHLY and FYNNEI. The CDR3 here is CASMGQWNEQYF. DNA for the CDR3: TGTGCCAGTATGGGACAGTGGAACGAGCAGTACTTC.

The chain joins TRBV4-3 to TRBJ2-1; TRBD1 aligns across 9 bases. The V gene end was trimmed by 0 bases and the J gene end by 1 base; junction bases not matched to a gene: 4. The CDR3 covers 17 residues. Germline V gene sequence: CDR1 LGHNA, CDR2 YSLEER. The CDR3 here is CASSQDWTGDSYNEQFF. The CDR3 coding sequence is TGCGCCAGCAGCCAAGATTGGACAGGGGATTCCTACAATGAGCAGTTCTTC.

The chain uses TRBV25-1 and TRBJ2-1; unclear D gene. This CDR3 is 15 amino acids long. V lost 3 bases and J 7 bases, leaving 16 bases between the germline ends. CDR1 and CDR2 from the germline V gene are MGHDK and SYGVNS. This CDR3 reads CASSDRDGLGNEQFF. CDR3 nucleotide sequence: TGTGCCAGCAGTGATCGCGACGGTCTAGGGAATGAGCAGTTCTTC.

V usage is TRBV11-2 and J usage is TRBJ2-5, with 7 nucleotides matching TRBD1. This CDR3 has 13 amino acids. Germline CDR1 reads SGHAT; CDR2 reads FQNNGV. J lost 3 bases, V lost 5 bases, and 3 bases had no gene match. CDR3 sequence (DNA): TGTGCCAGCAGCCCAACAGGGGAAGAGACCCAGTACTTC. This gives the protein CASSPTGEETQYF.

The table lists this clonotype with a few counts. This chain links TRBV6-5 with TRBJ2-6, with no clear D. Between the trimmed V and J ends, which lost 6 bases and 1 base, there was a span of 10 bases. Germline values: CDR1 MNHEY, CDR2 SVGAGI. This CDR3 comprises 15 residues. The CDR3 sequence: CASSRVISGANVLTF. CDR3 nucleotides: TGTGCCAGCAGCCGAGTCATTTCTGGGGCCAACGTCCTGACTTTC.

The chain recombines TRBV2 with TRBJ1-6; perhaps TRBD1 as D (5 bases). The germline V gene has CDR1 SNHLY and CDR2 FYNNEI. This CDR3 contains 17 residues. Trimming left V 6 bases short and J 3 bases short, with 18 bases between. The CDR3 sequence is CASSRRGGTGYNSPLHF. DNA for the CDR3: TGTGCCAGCAGCCGCCGAGGAGGCACAGGCTATAATTCACCCCTCCACTTT.

In its sample, this clonotype was seen many times. The chain uses TRBV2 and TRBJ1-6; possibly TRBD1 for D (6 bases). Germline V gene data show CDR1 as SNHLY and CDR2 as FYNNEI. CDR3 length equals 13 residues. Between the trimmed V and J ends, which lost 8 bases and 18 bases, there was a span of 23 bases. CDR3 amino acids: CASLGQSLDLYHF. The CDR3 region has the DNA TGTGCCAGCCTTGGACAGTCTCTCGACCTGTACCACTTT.

This clonotype was counted only a few times. The chain employs TRBV7-2 and TRBJ1-6; 7 positions match TRBD1. The CDR3 length is 13 residues. Trimming took 5 bases from V and 10 from J; bases not matched to a gene: 5. In germline, CDR1 is SGHTA, CDR2 FQGNSA. The CDR3 DNA reads TGTGCCAGCAGCCAGCAGGGGGGCTCACCCCTCCACTTT. This sequence encodes CASSQQGGSPLHF.

V is TRBV7-9 and J is TRBJ2-1; TRBD1 agrees at 10 bases. The J segment lost 10 bases and the V segment lost 5 bases, leaving 11 bases of the junction unmatched. The CDR3 extends over 15 amino acids. CDR1 and CDR2 from the germline V gene are SEHNR and FQNEAQ (reference sequence). The CDR3 bases are TGTGCCAGCAGCCAAGGGGGACAGGGGAGTAGAGAGCAGTTCTTC. It encodes CASSQGGQGSREQFF.

This clonotype was observed a few times. The rearrangement joins TRBV19 to TRBJ2-3, with D perhaps TRBD2 (6 bases). The CDR3 contains 15 residues. The germline CDR1 and CDR2 sequences are LNHDA and SQIVND (reference sequence). V lost 1 base and J lost 2, with 10 bases in between. The CDR3 loop reads CASSIGPGLTDTQYF. The CDR3 DNA reads as TGTGCCAGTAGTATAGGTCCGGGACTCACAGATACGCAGTATTTT. Variable domain in full (rest from reference TRBV19 and TRBJ2-3): DGGITQSPKYLFRKEGQNVTLSCEQNLNHDAMYWYRQDPGQGLRLIYYSQIVNDFQKGDIAEGYSVSREKKESFPLTVTSAQKNPTAFYLCASSIGPGLTDTQYFGPGTRLTVL.

This clonotype was counted only a few times. The J gene is TRBJ2-2, the V gene TRBV5-1, with D hard to call. Trimming cost V 4 bases and J 3 bases, with 10 bases left between them. Germline V gives CDR1 SGHRS, CDR2 YFSETQ. This CDR3 spans 14 amino acids. The CDR3 protein is CASSLRRYTGELFF. CDR3 bases: TGCGCCAGCAGCCTTCGTAGGTACACCGGGGAGCTGTTTTTT.

In its sample, this clonotype was seen a few times. The V call is TRBV20-1, the J call TRBJ2-1; 12 nucleotides match TRBD2. The V gene end was trimmed by 7 bases and the J gene end by 6 bases; junction bases not matched to a gene: 16. Germline values: CDR1 DFQATT, CDR2 SNEGSKA (reference sequence). The CDR3 is made up of 17 amino acids. The CDR3 DNA follows: TGCAGTGTAGGCGGAGCTAGCGGGGGGGCCCCAAGCAATGAGCAGTTCTTC. Encoded protein: CSVGGASGGAPSNEQFF.

This clonotype was seen at least ten times. The chain links TRBV5-1 to TRBJ2-6; the D gene is possibly TRBD1 (5 bases). The CDR3 sequence is 15 residues long. V lost 4 bases, J lost 1 base, and 9 bases lay in between. Germline V CDR1 and CDR2: SGHRS, YFSETQ. For the CDR3, the DNA is TGCGCCAGCAGCCCTCGACAGTCTGGGGCCAACGTCCTGACTTTC. This encodes CASSPRQSGANVLTF. The full variable domain, in which reference TRBV5-1 and TRBJ2-6 provide the parts outside the CDR3, is KAGVTQTPRYLIKTRGQQVTLSCSPISGHRSVSWYQQTPGQGLQFLFEYFSETQRNKGNFPGRFSGRQFSNSRSEMNVSTLELGDSALYLCASSPRQSGANVLTFGAGSRLTVL.

The chain is built from TRBV6-9 and TRBJ2-7; maybe TRBD1 (5 bases). The ends were cut back, 2 bases at V and 2 bases at J, with 13 bases in the middle. This CDR3 has 15 amino acids. Germline-derived CDR1 and CDR2 are MNHGY and SVAAGI. CDR3 region: CASSYPQGRAYEQYV. CDR3 sequence (DNA): TGTGCCAGCAGTTATCCCCAGGGAAGGGCCTACGAGCAGTACGTC.

The sample holds many counts of this clonotype. This chain uses TRBV7-2 with TRBJ2-3, with D possibly TRBD1 on 6 matching bases. The CDR3 runs to 14 residues. V dropped 5 bases and J dropped 2 bases, with 11 bases sitting between them. Per the germline V gene, CDR1 is SGHTA and CDR2 is FQGNSA. The CDR3 DNA sequence: TGTGCCAGCAGCACGGGACATGACACAGATACGCAGTATTTT. It translates to CASSTGHDTDTQYF.

The sample holds many counts of this clonotype. The rearrangement joins TRBV5-1 to TRBJ2-2, with D hard to call. Germline V lookup: CDR1 SGHRS, CDR2 YFSETQ. Between the trimmed V and J ends, which lost 5 bases and 4 bases, there was a span of 6 bases. The CDR3 length is 12 residues. The CDR3 coding sequence is TGCGCCAGCAGTTTCAGCACCGGGGAGCTGTTTTTT. Translated, it gives CASSFSTGELFF.

The chain joins TRBV5-6 to TRBJ2-5; 8 bases agree with TRBD1. The CDR3 is 13 residues long. Germline CDR1 reads SGHDT; CDR2 reads YYEEEE. The ends lost 6 bases at V and 6 bases at J; junction bases unmatched: 7. In DNA, the CDR3 is TGTGCCAGCAACGCAGGGGGCACGAAGACCCAGTACTTC. Translating gives CASNAGGTKTQYF.